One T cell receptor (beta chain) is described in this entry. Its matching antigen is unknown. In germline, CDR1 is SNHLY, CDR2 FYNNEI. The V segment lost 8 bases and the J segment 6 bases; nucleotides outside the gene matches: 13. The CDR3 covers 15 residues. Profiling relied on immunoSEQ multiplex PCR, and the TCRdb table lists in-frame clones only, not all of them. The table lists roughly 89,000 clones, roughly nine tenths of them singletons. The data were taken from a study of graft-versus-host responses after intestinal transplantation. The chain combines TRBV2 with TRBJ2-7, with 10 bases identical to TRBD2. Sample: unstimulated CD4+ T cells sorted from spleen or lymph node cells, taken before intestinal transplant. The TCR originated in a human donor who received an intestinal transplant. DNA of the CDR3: TGTGCCAGCCAGGGTCCGCTAGCGGGAGTCTCCGAGCAGTACTTC. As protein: CASQGPLAGVSEQYF.